This T cell receptor beta chain was sequenced during a study of T cells after yellow fever vaccination. CDR1 is SQVTM, CDR2 ANQGSEA, per germline. Trimming removed 5 bases at V and 2 bases at J, with 3 bases between. The length of the CDR3 is 11 residues. TCRdb redid the calling of the 5' RACE reads with MiXCR, one entry per CDR3 protein. The repertoire holds 280,000 or so distinct CDR3 sequences, approximately 8% seen once, with around 3.3% in the top ten. The source was CD4+ T cells sorted from PBMCs, collected 5 days after the yellow fever booster vaccination. This chain joins TRBV29-1 and TRBJ2-2; no clear D gene. The clonotype originates from a man younger than 35 who received the YFV17D yellow fever vaccine. CDR3 nucleotides: TGCAGCGTTCGAAACACCGGGGAGCTGTTTTTT. This gives the protein CSVRNTGELFF.